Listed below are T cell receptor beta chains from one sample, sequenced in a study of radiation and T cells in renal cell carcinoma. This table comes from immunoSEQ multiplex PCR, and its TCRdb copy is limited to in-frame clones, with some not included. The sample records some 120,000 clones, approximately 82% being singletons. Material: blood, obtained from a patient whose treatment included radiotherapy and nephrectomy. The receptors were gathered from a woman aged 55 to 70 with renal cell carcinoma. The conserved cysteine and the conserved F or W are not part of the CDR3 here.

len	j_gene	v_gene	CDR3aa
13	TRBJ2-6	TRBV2	ASSGTGNGANVLT
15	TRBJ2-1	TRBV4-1	ASSPRASGDTYNEQF
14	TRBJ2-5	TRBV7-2	ASSLIGGTLQETQY
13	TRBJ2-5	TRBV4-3	ASSQDGRDQETQY
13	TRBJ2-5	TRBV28	ASSLRGGIQETQY
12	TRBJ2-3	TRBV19	ASSRDWGTDTQY
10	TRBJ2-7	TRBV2	ASRNPPYEQY
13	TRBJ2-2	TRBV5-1	ASSGDGINTGELF
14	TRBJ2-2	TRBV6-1	ASSDTGESTTGELF
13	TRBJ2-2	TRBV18	ASSLADANTGELF
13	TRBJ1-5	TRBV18	ASSPWGGSNQPQH
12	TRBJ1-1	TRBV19	ASSIVSVRPEAF
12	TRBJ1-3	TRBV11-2	ASSRDSSGNTIY
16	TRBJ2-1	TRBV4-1	ASSRTGTSGRDYNEQF
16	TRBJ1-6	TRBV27	ASSLSPTEISYNSPLH
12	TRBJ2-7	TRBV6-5	ASSRTGSSYEQY
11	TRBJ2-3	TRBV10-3	AISAPYSDTQY
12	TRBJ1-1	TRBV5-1	ASSLEREGTEAF
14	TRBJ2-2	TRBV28	ASSFSGNTNTGELF
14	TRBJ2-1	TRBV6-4	ASSDSGGAGGNEQF
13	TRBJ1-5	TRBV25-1	AGTVCRDCNQPQH
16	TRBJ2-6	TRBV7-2	ASTPWAGRVSGANVLT
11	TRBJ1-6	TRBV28	ASSLPGVSPLH
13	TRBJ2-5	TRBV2	ASGDRGVGQETQY
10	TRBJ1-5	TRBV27	ASSSPNQPQH
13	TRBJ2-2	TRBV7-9	ASSIEREGTGELF
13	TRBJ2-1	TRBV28	ASSETSGRAYEQF
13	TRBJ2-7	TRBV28	ASSLGQGNFYEQY
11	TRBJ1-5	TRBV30	AWSSDRNQPQH
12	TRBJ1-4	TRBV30	AWSVGTAYGKLF
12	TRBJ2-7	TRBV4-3	ASSQGEASYEQY
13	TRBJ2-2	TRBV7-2	ASSLMGRDTGELF
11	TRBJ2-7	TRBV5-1	ASSLGGGYEQY
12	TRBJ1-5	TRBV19	ASSRTGLNQPQH
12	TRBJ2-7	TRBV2	ASESSGITYEQY
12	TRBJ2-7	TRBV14	ASSKLGTIYEQY
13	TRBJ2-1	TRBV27	ASRVSGSTYNEQF
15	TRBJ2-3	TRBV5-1	ASSLAGAGGGLNTQY
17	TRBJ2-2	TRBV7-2	ASSLLTPSTGRWTGELF
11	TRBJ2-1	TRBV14	ASSRLSSNEQF
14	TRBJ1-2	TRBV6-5	ASSYSTGKGYYGYT
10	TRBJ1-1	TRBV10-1	ASSVGNTEAF